This entry describes one TCR beta chain. The antigen remains unidentified. This sample is part of a study of cytomegalovirus exposure and HLA in healthy donors. Study-level findings and limits: A further, later analysis showed that HLA-associated TCR beta chains (compared with equally common others) were more clonally expanded.

Researchers ran the PCR with 60 Vbeta and 13 Jbeta primers. Original processing notes: Unique TCR beta chains totaled roughly 80 million in a later count, with around 12 million of them shared. Sequencing was performed with immunoSEQ multiplex PCR; in TCRdb, only in-frame clones are kept and a portion is missing. Clonal size and the V and J genes are those of that table, whereas D and trimming came from the DNA. This repertoire shows some 180,000 clones, more than 75% found once; its top ten account for 2% to 3%. CDR1 MNHEY and CDR2 SVGAGI come from the germline V gene. The length of the CDR3 is 15 residues. V was shortened by 3 bases and J by 6 bases, with 17 bases between the two germline ends.

The chain is built from TRBV6-5 and TRBJ1-2; the D is unclear. The sequence was obtained from a woman in her 30s in good health and CMV-seropositive. The source material was PBMCs. CDR3 nucleotides: TGTGCCAGCAGTTATGGCGGAATGGGTCGGGATGGCTACACCTTC. It codes for CASSYGGMGRDGYTF.